What follows are 12 T cell receptor beta chains derived from one specimen sequenced in a study of CD8+CD57+ T cells in acquired aplastic anemia. Genomic DNA was employed as the template in profiling TCR beta VDJ and CDR3. TCRdb independently ran MiXCR on the reads; one entry per CDR3 protein. The table has some 120,000 distinct CDR3 sequences, around 46% seen once. The source material was sorted CD4+, CD8+, or CD8+CD57+ T cells (not recorded which) from PBMCs. The origin of the receptors is a human donor in good health, serving as a control.

The chain combines TRBV19 with TRBJ1-2; 8 bases fit TRBD1. V was pared by 2 bases and J by 5 bases, with 7 bases of the junction left unmatched. Per germline, CDR1 LNHDA and CDR2 SQIVND (reference sequence). The CDR3 covers 15 residues. The DNA for the CDR3 is TGTGCCAGTAGTATATACGCAGGGGGCGAATATGGCTACACCTTC. Its translation is CASSIYAGGEYGYTF.

This clonotype has more than one count but fewer than ten. The chain recombines TRBV7-2 with TRBJ2-7; no definite D call. The CDR3 has 13 residues. CDR1 and CDR2 from the germline V gene are SGHTA and FQGNSA. V was clipped by 0 bases and J by 2 bases, with 5 bases between them. CDR3 amino acids: CASSLALAYEQYF. The CDR3 region has the DNA TGTGCCAGCAGCTTAGCACTGGCCTACGAGCAGTACTTC.

In this sample, this clonotype turned up many times. The V call is TRBV11-2, the J call TRBJ2-5; 8 bases align to TRBD1. With V trimmed by 1 base and J by 5 bases, 3 bases remained unmatched. The CDR3 sequence is 14 residues long. Per the germline V gene, CDR1 is SGHAT and CDR2 is FQNNGV. CDR3 coding DNA: TGTGCCAGCAGCTTAGGGACAGGGTGGGAGACCCAGTACTTC. Its protein product is CASSLGTGWETQYF.

This chain links TRBV2 with TRBJ1-2; 9 bases agree with TRBD1. This CDR3 has 14 residues. The germline CDR1 and CDR2 sequences are SNHLY and FYNNEI. Trimming at V came to 2 bases and at J to 7 bases, leaving 5 bases not matched to a gene. Written as DNA, the CDR3 is TGTGCCAGCAGTGAACGGACAGGGGTTGGTGGCTACACCTTC. Translation gives CASSERTGVGGYTF. Drawing the rest from reference TRBV2 and TRBJ1-2, the complete variable domain is EPEVTQTPSHQVTQMGQEVILRCVPISNHLYFYWYRQILGQKVEFLVSFYNNEISEKSEIFDDQFSVERPDGSNFTLKIRSTKLEDSAMYFCASSERTGVGGYTFGSGTRLTVV.

DNA for the CDR3: TGTGCCAGCAGCTTTCCACGCCTCGGTGGTGAGCAGTTCTTC. This gives the protein CASSFPRLGGEQFF. This chain links TRBV11-3 with TRBJ2-1; D remains ambiguous. Trimming shortened V by 3 bases and J by 9 bases, and 15 bases separated the two germline ends. The CDR3 runs to 14 residues. The germline V gene has CDR1 SGHNT and CDR2 YENEEA. The full variable domain, in which reference TRBV11-3 and TRBJ2-1 provide the parts outside the CDR3, is EAGVVQSPRYKIIEKKQPVAFWCNPISGHNTLYWYLQNLGQGPELLIRYENEEAVDDSQLPKDRFSAERLKGVDSTLKIQPAELGDSAVYLCASSFPRLGGEQFFGPGTRLTVL.

This chain connects TRBV19 to TRBJ2-2, with D unresolved. This CDR3 region has 12 residues. The V end lost 4 bases, the J end lost 5 bases, and 5 bases lay between the germline ends. Looked up from germline, CDR1 is LNHDA and CDR2 is SQIVND (reference sequence). CDR3 DNA sequence: TGTGCCAGTAGTAAACAGACCGGGGAGCTGTTTTTT. Amino acid sequence: CASSKQTGELFF. Full variable domain (rest looked up from reference TRBV19 and TRBJ2-2): DGGITQSPKYLFRKEGQNVTLSCEQNLNHDAMYWYRQDPGQGLRLIYYSQIVNDFQKGDIAEGYSVSREKKESFPLTVTSAQKNPTAFYLCASSKQTGELFFGEGSRLTVL.

There are many counts of this clonotype. The J gene is TRBJ2-7, the V gene TRBV19; no clear D gene. This CDR3 has 18 amino acids. Per germline, CDR1 LNHDA and CDR2 SQIVND (reference sequence). The V and J ends lost 1 base and 3 bases respectively, with 22 bases between them. CDR3 region: CASSIASPGGRRSYEQYF. As DNA, the CDR3 is TGTGCCAGTAGTATAGCTTCTCCGGGTGGCAGGAGAAGCTACGAGCAGTACTTC.

Turning to this clonotype: The junction differs from germline at one of its ends, possibly a read error. The CDR3 sequence: CASTRDRNSYNEQFF. CDR3 in DNA: TGTGCCAGTACCAGGGACAGGAATTCCTACAATGAGCAGTTCTTT. This sequence joins TRBV19 and TRBJ2-1; TRBD1 aligns across 8 bases. Germline V gene data show CDR1 as LNHDA and CDR2 as SQIVND (reference sequence). The CDR3 consists of 15 residues.

This clonotype has just one count. This chain links TRBV5-6 with TRBJ2-3, with TRBD1 as a possible D gene (6 bases). Germline-derived CDR1 and CDR2 are SGHDT and YYEEEE. V was pared by 4 bases and J by 3 bases, with 18 bases between. The CDR3 consists of 16 residues. CDR3 bases: TGTGCCAGCAGCCCCGGGACATCCCCCCTGACAGATACGCAGTATTTT. Its protein product is CASSPGTSPLTDTQYF.

As concerns this clonotype: One end of the junction fails to match germline, which may point to a read error. This chain uses TRBV4-3 with TRBJ2-7; D is possibly TRBD2 (6 bases). Germline V lookup: CDR1 LGHNA, CDR2 YSLEER. The CDR3 spans 15 residues. CDR3 sequence: CARSQAAEGLYEQYF. The CDR3 nucleotides are TGCGCCCGCAGCCAAGCAGCGGAGGGCCTCTACGAGCAGTACTTC.

In this sample, this clonotype turned up a few times. The chain joins TRBV7-3 to TRBJ2-5, with a tentative D call TRBD2 (5 bases). The CDR3 covers 12 residues. V was clipped by 5 bases and J by 5 bases, with 9 bases between them. Germline lookup yields CDR1 SGHTA and CDR2 FQGTGA. In nucleotides, the CDR3 is TGTGCCAGCAGCCGGACTGAGGAGACCCAGTACTTC. Translated: CASSRTEETQYF. Together with reference TRBV7-3 and TRBJ2-5, the CDR3 gives the full variable domain: GAGVSQTPSNKVTEKGKYVELRCDPISGHTALYWYRQSLGQGPEFLIYFQGTGAADDSGLPNDRFFAVRPEGSVSTLKIQRTERGDSAVYLCASSRTEETQYFGPGTRLLVL.

The V gene is TRBV6-5, the J gene TRBJ2-7, with 7 bases aligning to TRBD1. J gave up 3 bases and V 2 bases, and 10 bases lay outside the gene matches. CDR3 length: 16 residues. CDR1 is MNHEY and CDR2 is SVGAGI in the germline V gene. CDR3 bases: TGTGCCAGCAGTTACGCCCACAGGGGTAGGGGCTACGAGCAGTACTTC. It encodes CASSYAHRGRGYEQYF.